The 18 T cell receptor beta chains presented below share a single source sample, sequenced in a study of blood T cell repertoires in COVID-19. Produced via immunoSEQ multiplex PCR; TCRdb's table is partial and in-frame only. The sample includes about 300,000 clones, about 85% of them seen just once. The sample comprised PBMCs or T cells enriched from blood (not recorded which). These receptors were taken from a woman aged 25 to 39 who had recovered from COVID-19.

The CDR3 DNA reads TGCGCCAGCAGCTTGGCCAGGGGAAATGAAAAACTGTTTTTT. This translates into CASSLARGNEKLFF. The chain recombines TRBV5-1 with TRBJ1-4; D is possibly TRBD1 (6 bases). This CDR3 has 14 residues. CDR1 is SGHRS and CDR2 is YFSETQ in the germline V gene. V lost 0 bases and J lost 5, with 8 bases in between.

The V and J genes are TRBV6-4 and TRBJ2-2; tentative D call: TRBD1 (7 bases). CDR1 and CDR2 from the germline V gene are MRHNA and SNTAGT. The CDR3 extends over 14 amino acids. Trimming left V 4 bases short and J 6 bases short, with 12 bases between. CDR3: CASSGTGEAGELFF. For the CDR3, the DNA is TGTGCCAGCAGTGGAACAGGGGAGGCCGGGGAGCTGTTTTTT.

The chain joins TRBV9 to TRBJ1-3; tentatively, D is TRBD1 (6 bases). CDR3 length: 16 residues. The V end was cut by 4 bases, the J end by 2 bases, with 16 bases between. CDR1 is SGDLS and CDR2 is YYNGEE in the germline V gene. The CDR3 DNA sequence: TGTGCCAGCAGCACGAAAACGGGGGGCACTGGAAACACCATATATTTT. Translated: CASSTKTGGTGNTIYF.

The V and J genes are TRBV20-1 and TRBJ2-5; 12 nucleotides match TRBD2. The J segment lost 5 bases and the V segment lost 3 bases, leaving 7 bases of the junction unmatched. In germline, CDR1 is DFQATT, CDR2 SNEGSKA (reference sequence). The CDR3 is made up of 15 amino acids. CDR3 bases: TGCAGTGCTAGTACTAGCGGGGGGCTGGGGGAGACCCAGTACTTC. It codes for CSASTSGGLGETQYF.

This clone came up a few times. The rearrangement uses TRBV15 and TRBJ1-5; D uncertain. This CDR3 spans 15 amino acids. Germline V gene lookup returns CDR1 LNHNV and CDR2 YYDKDF (reference sequence). V was pared by 0 bases and J by 6 bases, with 12 bases between. The CDR3 reads CATSRDRYSGQPQHF. The CDR3 DNA reads TGTGCCACCAGCAGAGATCGGTATTCGGGTCAGCCCCAGCATTTT.

The genes are TRBV4-1 and TRBJ2-3; TRBD1 matches 10 bases. The CDR3 consists of 16 residues. The germline V gene has CDR1 MGHRA and CDR2 YSYEKL. V lost 2 bases to trimming and J lost 4 bases; unmatched junction nucleotides: 6. CDR3 coding DNA: TGCGCCAGCAGCCAATCAGGACAGGGGGATGCAGATACGCAGTATTTT. As protein: CASSQSGQGDADTQYF.

This clone is a singleton in its sample. The V call is TRBV29-1, the J call TRBJ1-3, with D possibly TRBD1 on 6 matching bases. The germline gives CDR1 SQVTM, CDR2 ANQGSEA. Trimming left V 7 bases short and J 0 bases short, with 13 bases between. The CDR3 is 14 amino acids. In DNA form, the CDR3 reads TGCAGCGCCTCCCGGGACAACTCTGGAAACACCATATATTTT. Its translation: CSASRDNSGNTIYF. The whole variable domain, remainder taken from reference TRBV29-1 and TRBJ1-3, is SAVISQKPSRDICQRGTSLTIQCQVDSQVTMMFWYRQQPGQSLTLIATANQGSEATYESGFVIDKFPISRPNLTFSTLTVSNMSPEDSSIYLCSASRDNSGNTIYFGEGSWLTVV.

This clone came up a few times. CDR3 sequence: CASSYGQLNEKLFF. CDR3 nucleotide sequence: TGTGCCAGCAGTTACGGGCAGTTAAATGAAAAACTGTTTTTT. The chain is built from TRBV6-5 and TRBJ1-4, with no clear D. Germline lookup yields CDR1 MNHEY and CDR2 SVGAGI. The CDR3 covers 14 residues. V lost 2 bases to trimming and J lost 5 bases, with 9 bases between them.

This chain connects TRBV19 to TRBJ1-5; D is possibly TRBD1 (5 bases). Germline V lookup: CDR1 LNHDA, CDR2 SQIVND (reference sequence). Trimming left V 1 base short and J 3 bases short, with 10 bases between. The CDR3 loop spans 15 amino acids. The CDR3 DNA is TGTGCCAGTAGTATAGTGGAGGGACCCAATCAGCCCCAGCATTTT. Protein sequence: CASSIVEGPNQPQHF.

The chain couples TRBV7-3 to TRBJ2-2; D possibly corresponds to TRBD2 (5 bases). CDR1 is SGHTA and CDR2 is FQGTGA in the germline V gene. V shed 5 bases and J shed 4 bases, with 17 bases lying between them. The CDR3 runs to 16 residues. The CDR3 nucleotides are TGTGCCAGCAGCCCGGACTCTCTCGGAGGCACCGGGGAGCTGTTTTTT. Translated: CASSPDSLGGTGELFF.

The genes are TRBV12-5 and TRBJ2-5; 8 bases match TRBD1. Germline V gene sequence: CDR1 LGHNT, CDR2 FRNRAP. The junction had 7 bases not matched to a gene; V was cut back by 6 bases and J by 4 bases. There are 14 residues in the CDR3. This CDR3 reads CASGPGQGRETQYF. The CDR3, as DNA: TGTGCTAGTGGCCCAGGACAGGGAAGAGAGACCCAGTACTTC.

This clone was found once. The gene calls are TRBV6-2 or TRBV6-3 and TRBJ2-7; D perhaps matches TRBD2 (6 bases). Germline loops: CDR1 MNHEY, CDR2 SVGEGT. The CDR3 is 14 residues long. V was clipped by 0 bases and J by 4 bases, with 10 bases between them. The CDR3 loop is CASSYSFREYEQYF. Here the CDR3 DNA reads TGTGCCAGCAGTTACTCGTTCCGGGAGTACGAGCAGTACTTC.

As DNA, the CDR3 is TGTGCCACCAGTGGGACAATAAGCAATCAGCCCCAGCATTTT. Protein: CATSGTISNQPQHF. This chain uses TRBV15 with TRBJ1-5; TRBD1 is a possible D gene (6 bases). The CDR3 is made up of 14 amino acids. CDR1 is LNHNV, CDR2 YYDKDF, per germline (reference sequence). The germline V and J ends were trimmed by 6 bases and 1 base, with 10 bases remaining between them.

The rearrangement links TRBV4-1 to TRBJ1-1; TRBD1 agrees at 9 bases. The CDR3 is 15 amino acids. Germline CDR1 and CDR2: MGHRA and YSYEKL. Germline trimming cut 2 bases from V and 7 bases from J; bases unmatched to any gene: 8. The CDR3 DNA reads TGCGCCAGCAGCCAACCCACAGGGGGCAGGTTTGAAGCTTTCTTT. It is translated as CASSQPTGGRFEAFF.

This CDR3 is CASSPLTGGRFTDTQYF. The DNA of the CDR3 is TGTGCCAGCAGCCCCTTAACAGGGGGAAGATTCACAGATACGCAGTATTTT. The V and J genes are TRBV5-6 and TRBJ2-3; 8 bases align to TRBD1. Trimming at V came to 4 bases and at J to 2 bases, leaving 12 bases not matched to a gene. The CDR3 is 17 residues long. The germline V gene encodes CDR1 SGHDT and CDR2 YYEEEE.

This chain links TRBV6-1 with TRBJ2-2, with D possibly being TRBD1 (6 bases). CDR3 length: 15 amino acids. V was cut by 2 bases and J by 1 base, with 8 bases left in between. Germline V gene sequence: CDR1 MNHNS, CDR2 SASEGT. CDR3 protein: CASSEIQGNTGELFF. The CDR3 DNA is TGTGCCAGCAGTGAAATACAGGGGAACACCGGGGAGCTGTTTTTT.

Concerning this clone itself: The sample carries other DNA sequences with the same CDR3. The rearrangement links TRBV5-1 to TRBJ2-2; D remains unclear. CDR3 length equals 13 residues. The germline V gene encodes CDR1 SGHRS and CDR2 YFSETQ. With 4 bases removed from V and 2 bases from J, the gap between germline ends came to 6 bases. CDR3 coding DNA: TGCGCCAGCAGCGTCCTAAACACCGGGGAGCTGTTTTTT. It codes for CASSVLNTGELFF.

Concerning this clone itself: The sample contains more than one DNA sequence encoding this CDR3. V usage is TRBV18 and J usage is TRBJ2-3; D remains ambiguous. The length of the CDR3 is 12 residues. CDR1 is KGHSH, CDR2 LQKENI, per germline. The V end lost 2 bases, the J end lost 4 bases, and 4 bases lay between the germline ends. Here the CDR3 reads CASSPEADTQYF. The CDR3 coding sequence is TGTGCCAGCTCACCAGAGGCAGATACGCAGTATTTT.